This TCR beta chain is drawn from a study of blood T cells in healthy people across ages. Combining a sample-barcoded 5' primer with a J-beta primer mix, a second PCR ran for 7 to 11 cycles. A single record per CDR3 protein comes from TCRdb applying MiXCR to the 5' RACE reads. The repertoire holds 1 million or so distinct CDR3 sequences, more than 35% seen once, with around 18% in the top ten. CDR1 is MNHEY and CDR2 is SMNVEV in the germline V gene (reference sequence). Deletions cut 2 bases from V and 1 base from J, with 8 bases between. This CDR3 comprises 14 residues. This receptor was identified in a woman aged 55-69 years in good health. V is TRBV27 and J is TRBJ1-1, with D uncertain. What was sequenced was blood. The CDR3 loop is CASSLHDKNTEAFF. CDR3 bases: TGTGCCAGCAGTTTACACGATAAGAACACTGAAGCTTTCTTT.